Each of the 20 T cell receptor beta chains below was sequenced from the same sample in a study of T-cell reconstitution after alpha-beta-depleted transplantation in children. A library of TCRbeta sequences, prepared with unique molecular identifiers, was generated. TCRdb called the PCR reads again in MiXCR, with one record for every CDR3 protein. The data contain about 690,000 distinct CDR3 sequences, roughly 15% of them singletons. The sample consisted of PBMCs from the stem cell graft donor, taken from the stem cell graft. The receptors here all came from a human donor who donated a stem cell graft to a child with acute myeloid leukemia.

There are a few counts of this clonotype. The chain carries TRBV7-9 and TRBJ2-7, with D unclear. Deletions cut 1 base from V and 1 base from J, with 11 bases between. Looked up from germline, CDR1 is SEHNR and CDR2 is FQNEAQ (reference sequence). CDR3 size: 15 residues. CDR3 coding DNA: TGTGCCAGCAGCTTAGGAGCAGGAAATTCCTACGAGCAGTACTTC. This sequence encodes CASSLGAGNSYEQYF.

This clonotype occurred many times. The chain employs TRBV20-1 and TRBJ2-7; D unresolved. This CDR3 region has 10 residues. Germline loops: CDR1 DFQATT, CDR2 SNEGSKA (reference sequence). Trimming shortened V by 5 bases and J by 4 bases, and 6 bases separated the two germline ends. The DNA for the CDR3 is TGCAGTGCTCTGGGGTACGAGCAGTACTTC. Amino acids: CSALGYEQYF.

The V and J genes are TRBV7-9 and TRBJ2-1; 9 nucleotides line up with TRBD2. V lost 3 bases, J lost 7 bases, and 10 bases stayed unmatched. The CDR3 covers 16 residues. Germline loops: CDR1 SEHNR, CDR2 FQNEAQ (reference sequence). The CDR3 DNA reads as TGTGCCAGCAGCTTCATTCAGCGGGGGGCCCGGAATGAGCAGTTCTTC. Translating gives CASSFIQRGARNEQFF.

The chain couples TRBV5-1 to TRBJ2-7; tentative D call: TRBD1 (6 bases). V was trimmed by 0 bases and J by 0 bases, leaving 13 bases between them. The CDR3 runs 16 residues. Per the germline V gene, CDR1 is SGHRS and CDR2 is YFSETQ. The CDR3 nucleotides are TGCGCCAGCAGCTTGGAACAGGGCGGAAGCTCCTACGAGCAGTACTTC. The encoded protein is CASSLEQGGSSYEQYF. The variable domain in full, with the rest retrieved from reference TRBV5-1 and TRBJ2-7, is KAGVTQTPRYLIKTRGQQVTLSCSPISGHRSVSWYQQTPGQGLQFLFEYFSETQRNKGNFPGRFSGRQFSNSRSEMNVSTLELGDSALYLCASSLEQGGSSYEQYFGPGTRLTVT.

This clonotype has only a few counts. CDR3 region: CASSLNRGETDTQYF. For the CDR3, the DNA is TGTGCCAGCAGCTTAAACAGGGGGGAGACAGATACGCAGTATTTT. The genes are TRBV7-3 and TRBJ2-3; 8 nucleotides line up with TRBD1. CDR1 and CDR2 from the germline V gene are SGHTA and FQGTGA. The CDR3 runs 15 residues. Losses at the gene ends were 1 base for V and 3 bases for J; bases not matched to a gene: 3.

CDR3 region: CASSFRLAGSYNEQFF. The CDR3, as DNA: TGTGCCAGCAGCTTTAGACTAGCAGGTTCCTACAATGAGCAGTTCTTC. The rearrangement links TRBV11-3 to TRBJ2-1; 7 bases line up with TRBD2. V shed 3 bases, J shed 1 base, and the junction held 6 bases outside the gene matches. Germline V gene data show CDR1 as SGHNT and CDR2 as YENEEA. The CDR3 contains 16 residues.

This clonotype showed up many times. The CDR3 bases are TGTGCCAGCAGTTACCCCGGGACAGCGAACACTGAAGCTTTCTTT. Residues: CASSYPGTANTEAFF. This sequence joins TRBV12-3 or TRBV12-4 and TRBJ1-1; 7 nucleotides agree with TRBD1. This CDR3 is 15 amino acids long. The ends lost 4 bases at V and 1 base at J; junction bases unmatched: 6.

This clonotype occurred many times. The rearrangement links TRBV20-1 to TRBJ2-7; D is unclear. Germline V CDR1 and CDR2: DFQATT, SNEGSKA (reference sequence). V was shortened by 1 base and J by 2 bases, with 9 bases between the two germline ends. The CDR3 length is 13 residues. This chain's CDR3 is CSARGTETYEQYV. Here the CDR3 DNA reads TGCAGTGCTAGAGGGACGGAGACCTACGAGCAGTACGTC.

This clonotype was counted many times. The chain links TRBV20-1 to TRBJ2-2; TRBD2 is a possible D gene (6 bases). The germline CDR1 and CDR2 sequences are DFQATT and SNEGSKA (reference sequence). The CDR3 is 13 residues long. Trimming shortened V by 5 bases and J by 5 bases, and 12 bases separated the two germline ends. The CDR3 sequence is CSARPGTTGELFF. For the CDR3, the DNA is TGCAGTGCTCGTCCCGGGACTACCGGGGAGCTGTTTTTT.

This clonotype was seen ten or more times. This chain connects TRBV12-3 or TRBV12-4 to TRBJ2-1, with TRBD2 matching 7 bases. The CDR3 has 14 residues. V shed 6 bases, J shed 3 bases, and the junction held 5 bases outside the gene matches. CDR3 sequence reads: CASSPASGYNEQFF. The CDR3 bases are TGTGCCAGCAGCCCAGCTAGCGGCTACAATGAGCAGTTCTTC.

This clonotype was seen only a few times. The chain uses TRBV10-1 and TRBJ1-2; possible D gene TRBD1, 5 bases. CDR3 length equals 15 residues. CDR1 is WNHNN, CDR2 SYGVQD, per germline (reference sequence). Trimming pared 0 bases from V and 4 bases from J, leaving 12 bases between. The CDR3 DNA reads as TGCGCCAGCAGTGAGTCGGCAGGGCAGGGCTATGGCTACACCTTC. This gives the protein CASSESAGQGYGYTF.

This clonotype was detected many times. The chain uses TRBV20-1 and TRBJ2-5; TRBD2 matches at 11 bases. CDR1 is DFQATT and CDR2 is SNEGSKA in the germline V gene (reference sequence). The CDR3 runs to 14 residues. V gave up 1 base and J gave up 5 bases; unmatched junction bases: 3. The CDR3 DNA reads as TGCAGTGCTAGAGCTAGCGGGGGGCTGGAGACCCAGTACTTC. Its protein is CSARASGGLETQYF.

Many counts were recorded for this clonotype. The J gene is TRBJ2-7, the V gene TRBV20-1, with a tentative D call TRBD2 (6 bases). Germline V gene data show CDR1 as DFQATT and CDR2 as SNEGSKA (reference sequence). This CDR3 region has 14 residues. Trimming left V 6 bases short and J 0 bases short, with 15 bases between. The chain's CDR3 is CSARWSGSSYEQYF. As DNA, the CDR3 is TGCAGTGCCCGCTGGTCCGGGAGCTCCTACGAGCAGTACTTC.

The genes are TRBV10-3 and TRBJ1-1; D perhaps matches TRBD1 (5 bases). Germline V CDR1 and CDR2: ENHRY, SYGVKD. The CDR3 contains 15 residues. Trimming removed 0 bases at V and 6 bases at J, with 14 bases between. CDR3 coding DNA: TGTGCCATCAGTGAGTCGATAAGCAGGGTCTCTGAAGCTTTCTTT. Its protein is CAISESISRVSEAFF.

This clonotype was recorded many times. This chain links TRBV6-5 with TRBJ1-1, with unresolved D. This CDR3 has 13 residues. Between the trimmed V and J ends, which lost 0 bases and 4 bases, there was a span of 6 bases. The germline V gene has CDR1 MNHEY and CDR2 SVGAGI. This CDR3 reads CASSYSPVTEAFF. The CDR3 coding sequence is TGTGCCAGCAGTTACTCCCCCGTCACTGAAGCTTTCTTT.

This clonotype was recorded many times. The chain carries TRBV12-3 or TRBV12-4 and TRBJ2-5; the D call may be TRBD1 or TRBD2 (5 bases each). The V gene lost 2 bases and the J gene lost 5 bases, with 12 bases spanning the gap. The CDR3 runs 14 residues. CDR3 protein: CASSLNVGGETQYF. The CDR3 DNA reads as TGTGCCAGCAGTTTAAATGTTGGGGGTGAGACCCAGTACTTC.

This clonotype was detected ten times or more. V usage is TRBV20-1 and J usage is TRBJ2-7, with 7 nucleotides matching TRBD2. The germline V gene encodes CDR1 DFQATT and CDR2 SNEGSKA (reference sequence). J gave up 9 bases and V 0 bases, and 2 bases lay outside the gene matches. The CDR3 has 11 residues. CDR3 residues: CSARDGRGQYF. CDR3 coding DNA: TGCAGTGCTAGAGATGGGAGGGGGCAGTACTTC.

This clonotype was found a few times. This rearrangement joins TRBV5-6 to TRBJ2-5; a weak D match, TRBD2 (6 bases). Germline assignment: CDR1 SGHDT and CDR2 YYEEEE. The V end was cut by 3 bases, the J end by 5 bases, with 23 bases between. CDR3 size: 17 residues. CDR3 DNA: TGTGCCAGCAGCTCGGCGTCGAGTGGAGGGGACGGGGAGACCCAGTACTTC. Amino acid sequence: CASSSASSGGDGETQYF.

The J gene is TRBJ1-1, the V gene TRBV4-2; D uncertain. This CDR3 region has 14 residues. CDR1 is LGHNA and CDR2 is YNFKEQ in the germline V gene. The germline V and J ends were trimmed by 4 bases and 4 bases, with 13 bases remaining between them. The CDR3 DNA sequence: TGTGCCAGCAGCCTTCTAGCGGCGGGCACTGAAGCTTTCTTT. Translated, it gives CASSLLAAGTEAFF.

The chain combines TRBV15 with TRBJ2-3; 7 positions agree with TRBD2. V shed 0 bases and J 1 base; nucleotides not matched to a gene: 7. This CDR3 has 17 residues. Germline-derived CDR1 and CDR2 are LNHNV and YYDKDF (reference sequence). The CDR3, as DNA: TGTGCCACCAGCAGAGACCATCGGGCGGGAGGCACAGATACGCAGTATTTT. The encoded protein is CATSRDHRAGGTDTQYF.